The next 20 T cell receptor beta chains were all read from a single sample in a study of T cells in localized non-small cell lung cancer (dated by TCRdb to the early 2020s). Library prep was done by the immunoSEQ multiplex PCR assay. TCRdb took this table from immuneACCESS and kept in-frame rearrangements with V and J called. Such tables lack part of the clones; where checked against another copy, unresolved V genes explain under half of the gap, and the rest is unexplained. The sample contains under 40,000 clones, around 87% of them found a single time. 15% to 20% of the sample rests with the top ten. The sequencing used peripheral blood mononuclear cells, collected before any cancer treatment. These receptors were obtained from a man between 40 and 70 years old with stage III lung adenocarcinoma.

V usage is TRBV4-2 and J usage is TRBJ2-3; TRBD2 matches at 8 bases. V lost 4 bases, J lost 0 bases, and 9 bases stayed unmatched. In germline, CDR1 is LGHNA, CDR2 YNFKEQ. The CDR3 totals 17 residues. Here the CDR3 DNA reads TGTGCCAGCAGCCCCCGGGGTAGCGGGGATAGCACAGATACGCAGTATTTT. It is translated as CASSPRGSGDSTDTQYF.

V usage is TRBV7-6 and J usage is TRBJ1-1; 9 positions match TRBD1. Per germline, CDR1 SGHVS and CDR2 FNYEAQ. After removal of 1 base from V and 6 bases from J, the junction contained 9 bases not matched to a gene. CDR3 size: 16 residues. In nucleotides, the CDR3 is TGTGCCAGCAGCTTAGAGAACAGGGGGCGCTTCCCTGAAGCTTTCTTT. Encoded protein: CASSLENRGRFPEAFF.

J is TRBJ1-5 and V is TRBV23-1; TRBD1 aligns across 9 bases. TRBV23-1 is recorded as an ORF, its role being uncertain. The CDR3 is 20 amino acids. After removal of 3 bases from V and 0 bases from J, the junction contained 15 bases not matched to a gene. In DNA form, the CDR3 reads TGCGCCAGCAGTCATTTTGGGGGACAGGGAGGTTGCTATAGCAATCAGCCCCAGCATTTT. Protein: CASSHFGGQGGCYSNQPQHF.

The chain carries TRBV6-5 and TRBJ2-5; D gene unclear. Germline V gene sequence: CDR1 MNHEY, CDR2 SVGAGI. The CDR3 spans 11 residues. Trimming cost V 7 bases and J 3 bases, with 6 bases left between them. The chain's CDR3 is CASTGEETQYF. The CDR3 DNA sequence: TGTGCCAGCACAGGTGAAGAGACCCAGTACTTC.

The V and J genes are TRBV15 and TRBJ2-5, with D possibly matching TRBD1 (5 bases). CDR1 and CDR2 (germline): LNHNV, YYDKDF (reference sequence). The V gene lost 1 base and the J gene lost 4 bases, with 13 bases spanning the gap. The CDR3 spans 15 residues. CDR3 region: CATSRVGEIGETQYF. The CDR3 nucleotides are TGTGCCACCAGCAGAGTAGGGGAAATAGGAGAGACCCAGTACTTC.

This clone was detected only a few times. The chain couples TRBV2 to TRBJ2-3; 9 bases map to TRBD2. The CDR3 consists of 16 residues. Germline V lookup: CDR1 SNHLY, CDR2 FYNNEI. Losses at the gene ends were 2 bases for V and 4 bases for J; bases not matched to a gene: 7. The DNA for the CDR3 is TGTGCCAGCAGTGAACGGAGGCGGGGGGGGGCAGATACGCAGTATTTT. Translation gives CASSERRRGGADTQYF.

This clone was seen a handful of times. The V and J genes are TRBV7-2 and TRBJ1-6, with a weak D call TRBD1 (5 bases). The CDR3 has 18 residues. In germline, CDR1 is SGHTA, CDR2 FQGNSA. V was pared by 5 bases and J by 4 bases, with 21 bases between. Here the CDR3 DNA reads TGTGCCAGCAGCCCTAGAGGTGGGGCGTCCGGTTATAATTCACCCCTCCACTTT. It specifies CASSPRGGASGYNSPLHF.

Only one count was recorded for this clone. The CDR3 spells CASSSLWGTDSTDTQYF. Here the CDR3 DNA reads TGTGCCAGCAGCTCACTGTGGGGGACAGATAGCACAGATACGCAGTATTTT. The chain links TRBV11-3 to TRBJ2-3; 7 positions agree with TRBD1. Trimming cost V 4 bases and J 0 bases; bases outside gene matches: 10. Germline-derived CDR1 and CDR2 are SGHNT and YENEEA. This CDR3 has 17 amino acids.

V gene TRBV18 combines with J gene TRBJ2-1; TRBD1 or TRBD2 may be the D gene (5 bases each). This CDR3 contains 14 residues. Trimming removed 3 bases at V and 5 bases at J, with 11 bases between. Germline loops: CDR1 KGHSH, CDR2 LQKENI. For the CDR3, the DNA is TGTGCCAGCTCACCTCCGAGGGGCGACAATGAGCAGTTCTTC. It specifies CASSPPRGDNEQFF.

This sequence joins TRBV6-1 and TRBJ2-3, with TRBD2 identical over 8 bases. V lost 7 bases to trimming and J lost 4 bases; unmatched junction nucleotides: 10. CDR1 and CDR2 from the germline V gene are MNHNS and SASEGT. The CDR3 spans 15 residues. For the CDR3, the DNA is TGTGCCAGCACTCCCCCGGGGGGGGATGCAGATACGCAGTATTTT. Protein product: CASTPPGGDADTQYF.

This clone was observed a single time. The rearrangement links TRBV6-5 to TRBJ2-6; D unresolved. This CDR3 has 14 amino acids. CDR1 MNHEY and CDR2 SVGAGI come from the germline V gene. Between the trimmed V and J ends, which lost 7 bases and 1 base, there was a span of 8 bases. Written as DNA, the CDR3 is TGTGCCAGCAAGGGCGCGTCTGGGGCCAACGTCCTGACTTTC. This encodes CASKGASGANVLTF.

The rearrangement uses TRBV11-2 and TRBJ2-7; a possible D gene is TRBD2 (6 bases). The V and J ends lost 8 bases and 3 bases respectively, with 20 bases between them. CDR1 is SGHAT and CDR2 is FQNNGV in the germline V gene. The CDR3 has 15 residues. The CDR3 protein is CASSPLRGRYYEQYF. CDR3 in DNA: TGTGCCAGCTCGCCCTTGCGGGGCAGATACTACGAGCAGTACTTC.

The rearrangement uses TRBV18 and TRBJ2-3; D is ambiguous. V was clipped by 0 bases and J by 3 bases, with 16 bases between them. Per the germline V gene, CDR1 is KGHSH and CDR2 is LQKENI. This CDR3 has 17 residues. The CDR3 sequence: CASSPPGGRRFTDTQYF. CDR3 nucleotides: TGTGCCAGCTCACCACCGGGTGGCCGCCGCTTTACAGATACGCAGTATTTT.

The CDR3 is CASSPARSTEAFF. CDR3 nucleotides: TGTGCCAGCAGCCCTGCCCGTAGTACTGAAGCTTTCTTT. The gene calls are TRBV11-3 and TRBJ1-1; D not certain. CDR3 length: 13 residues. In germline, CDR1 is SGHNT, CDR2 YENEEA. V lost 5 bases to trimming and J lost 5 bases, with 12 bases between them.

This chain connects TRBV7-3 to TRBJ1-2; D is uncertain. CDR3 length: 14 amino acids. V lost 5 bases, J lost 4 bases, and 14 bases lay in between. CDR1 SGHTA and CDR2 FQGTGA come from the germline V gene. Written as DNA, the CDR3 is TGTGCCAGCAGCCAGGACCAGTGGCTCTATGGCTACACCTTC. Translated, it gives CASSQDQWLYGYTF.

This clone was seen only a few times. The chain joins TRBV2 to TRBJ1-4; D perhaps matches TRBD1 (6 bases). From germline, CDR1 is SNHLY and CDR2 FYNNEI. Trimming cost V 6 bases and J 5 bases, with 16 bases left between them. The CDR3 loop spans 15 amino acids. CDR3 sequence reads: CASRETGTLNEKLFF. DNA of the CDR3: TGTGCCAGCAGGGAAACAGGGACCCTGAATGAAAAACTGTTTTTT.

In this sample, this clone turned up a few times. The rearrangement joins TRBV19 to TRBJ2-5; the D call may be TRBD1 or TRBD2 (5 bases each). CDR3 length: 15 amino acids. Trimming stripped 5 bases from V and 4 bases from J, with 17 bases between. CDR1 LNHDA and CDR2 SQIVND come from the germline V gene (reference sequence). CDR3 nucleotide sequence: TGTGCCAGTAGTTCCTGGGGCTATGGGGGAGAGACCCAGTACTTC. It translates to CASSSWGYGGETQYF.

The gene calls are TRBV7-9 and TRBJ2-5; D is undetermined. The CDR3 is 14 amino acids. CDR1 and CDR2 (germline): SEHNR, FQNEAQ (reference sequence). The V and J ends lost 2 bases and 3 bases respectively, with 10 bases between them. CDR3 nucleotides: TGTGCCAGCAGCTTATCTTTGGGGAAAGAGACCCAGTACTTC. It translates to CASSLSLGKETQYF.

V and J are TRBV7-8 and TRBJ1-2, with a weak D call TRBD1 (5 bases). V shed 8 bases and J shed 4 bases, with 14 bases lying between them. CDR1 and CDR2 from the germline V gene are SGHVS and FQNEAQ. The CDR3 extends over 13 amino acids. The CDR3 coding sequence is TGTGCCAGCGGCGAAGGGGCGGCCTATGGCTACACCTTC. Translated: CASGEGAAYGYTF.

The chain recombines TRBV6-6 with TRBJ2-7; D perhaps matches TRBD2 (5 bases). Germline CDR1 MNHNY, CDR2 SVGAGI (reference sequence). This CDR3 spans 14 amino acids. V dropped 6 bases and J dropped 3 bases, with 15 bases sitting between them. CDR3 sequence (DNA): TGTGCCAGCAGCCTTTCGGGGAAACGCTACGAGCAGTACTTC. Translation gives CASSLSGKRYEQYF.